This T cell receptor (beta chain) was captured in a study of blood T cells in healthy people across ages. Across the whole study: Researchers report that template switching captured about one barcoded beta molecule per two T cells. Whole-study findings and limits: Diversity was higher, and naive CD4+ cells more numerous, in long-lived donors than in aged donors.

The germline gives CDR1 SGHRS, CDR2 YFSETQ. This CDR3 is built from 15 residues. The J segment lost 2 bases and the V segment lost 6 bases, leaving 8 bases of the junction unmatched. This clonotype has ten or more counts. Its antigen is still unknown. Each donor's blood draw was roughly 10 milliliters of peripheral blood. The use of a sample-barcoded 5' primer and a J-beta primer mix characterized a second PCR of 7 to 11 cycles. TCRdb ran MiXCR on the 5' RACE reads and lists one entry per CDR3 protein. Of about 650,000 distinct CDR3 sequences detected, approximately 31% appear once; the ten largest clones hold just over 15%.

The specimen sequenced was blood. V and J are TRBV5-1 and TRBJ2-5; 9 positions match TRBD1. The TCR was taken from an elderly woman in good health. DNA of the CDR3: TGCGCCAGCAACCGGGGCGGGACAGGGCAAGAGACCCAGTACTTC. Protein sequence: CASNRGGTGQETQYF.